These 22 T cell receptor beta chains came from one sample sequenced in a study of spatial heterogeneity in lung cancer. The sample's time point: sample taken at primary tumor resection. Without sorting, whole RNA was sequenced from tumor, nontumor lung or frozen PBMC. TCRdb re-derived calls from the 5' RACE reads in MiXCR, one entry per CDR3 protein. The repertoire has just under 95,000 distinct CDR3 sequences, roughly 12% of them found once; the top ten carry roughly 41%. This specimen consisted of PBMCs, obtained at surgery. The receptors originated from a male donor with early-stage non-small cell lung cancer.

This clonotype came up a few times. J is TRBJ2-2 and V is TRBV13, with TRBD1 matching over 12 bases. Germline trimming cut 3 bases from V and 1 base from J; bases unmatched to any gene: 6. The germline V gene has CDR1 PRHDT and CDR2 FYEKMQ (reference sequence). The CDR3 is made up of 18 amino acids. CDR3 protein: CASSLKGQGALNTGELFF. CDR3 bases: TGTGCCAGCAGCTTGAAGGGACAGGGGGCCCTGAACACCGGGGAGCTGTTTTTT. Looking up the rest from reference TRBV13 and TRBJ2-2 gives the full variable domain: AAGVIQSPRHLIKEKRETATLKCYPIPRHDTVYWYQQGPGQDPQFLISFYEKMQSDKGSIPDRFSAQQFSDYHSELNMSSLELGDSALYFCASSLKGQGALNTGELFFGEGSRLTVL.

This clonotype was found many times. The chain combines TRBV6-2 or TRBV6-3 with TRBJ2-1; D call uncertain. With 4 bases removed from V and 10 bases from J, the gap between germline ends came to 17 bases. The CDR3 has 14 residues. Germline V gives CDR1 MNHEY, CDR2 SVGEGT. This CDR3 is CASSSTPFPGEQFF. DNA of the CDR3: TGTGCCAGCAGTTCCACCCCTTTCCCGGGCGAGCAGTTCTTC.

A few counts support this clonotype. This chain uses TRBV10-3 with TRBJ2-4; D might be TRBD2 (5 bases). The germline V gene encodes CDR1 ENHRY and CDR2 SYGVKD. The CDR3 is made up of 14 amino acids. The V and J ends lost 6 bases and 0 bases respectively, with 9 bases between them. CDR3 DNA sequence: TGTGCCATCAGCCCAGGACTAGCCAAAAACATTCAGTACTTC. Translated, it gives CAISPGLAKNIQYF.

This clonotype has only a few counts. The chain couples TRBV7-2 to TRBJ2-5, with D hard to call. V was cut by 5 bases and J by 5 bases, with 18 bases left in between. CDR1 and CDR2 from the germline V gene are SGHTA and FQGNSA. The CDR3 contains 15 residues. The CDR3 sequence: CASSPKGSPSETQYF. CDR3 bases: TGTGCCAGCAGCCCCAAAGGTTCGCCCTCGGAGACCCAGTACTTC.

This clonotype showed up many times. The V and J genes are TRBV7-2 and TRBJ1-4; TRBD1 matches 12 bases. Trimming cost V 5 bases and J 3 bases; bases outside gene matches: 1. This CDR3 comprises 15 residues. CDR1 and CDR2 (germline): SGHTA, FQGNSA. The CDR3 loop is CASSGTGGSNEKLFF. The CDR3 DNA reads TGTGCCAGCAGCGGGACAGGGGGCTCTAATGAAAAACTGTTTTTT.

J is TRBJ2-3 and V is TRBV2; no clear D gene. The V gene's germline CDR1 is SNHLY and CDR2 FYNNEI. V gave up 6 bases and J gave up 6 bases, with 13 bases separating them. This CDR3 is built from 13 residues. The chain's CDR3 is CASRRLLSDTQYF. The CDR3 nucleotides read TGTGCCAGCAGGAGACTGCTATCGGATACGCAGTATTTT.

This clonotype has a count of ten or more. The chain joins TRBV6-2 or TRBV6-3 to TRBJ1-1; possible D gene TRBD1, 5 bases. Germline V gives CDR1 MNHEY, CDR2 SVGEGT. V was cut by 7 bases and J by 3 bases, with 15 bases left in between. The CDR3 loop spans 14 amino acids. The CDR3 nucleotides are TGTGCCAGCACCCCGACGGGGGGGTACACTGAAGCTTTCTTT. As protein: CASTPTGGYTEAFF.

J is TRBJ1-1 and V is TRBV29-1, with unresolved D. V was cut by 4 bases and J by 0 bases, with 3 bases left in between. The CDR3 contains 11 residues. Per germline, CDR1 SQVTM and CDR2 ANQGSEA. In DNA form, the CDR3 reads TGCAGCGTTGGGGTGAACACTGAAGCTTTCTTT. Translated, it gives CSVGVNTEAFF.

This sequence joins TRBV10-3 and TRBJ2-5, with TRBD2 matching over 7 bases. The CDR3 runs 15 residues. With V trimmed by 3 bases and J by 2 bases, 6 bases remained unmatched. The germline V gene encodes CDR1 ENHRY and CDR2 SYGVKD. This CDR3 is CAISDGGRAQETQYF. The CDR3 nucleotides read TGTGCCATCAGTGACGGCGGGAGAGCACAAGAGACCCAGTACTTC.

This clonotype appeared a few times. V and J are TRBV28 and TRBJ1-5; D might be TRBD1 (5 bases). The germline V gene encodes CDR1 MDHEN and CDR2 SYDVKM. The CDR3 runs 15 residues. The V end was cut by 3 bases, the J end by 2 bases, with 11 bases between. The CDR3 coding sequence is TGTGCCAGCAGTTTGAGGCAGGGTGGCAATCAGCCCCAGCATTTT. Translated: CASSLRQGGNQPQHF.

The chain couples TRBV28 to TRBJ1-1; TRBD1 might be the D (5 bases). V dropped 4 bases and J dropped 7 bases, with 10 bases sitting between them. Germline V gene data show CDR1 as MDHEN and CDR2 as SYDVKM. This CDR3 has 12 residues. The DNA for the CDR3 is TGTGCCAGCAGTTCCGGGGGGGTTGAAGCTTTCTTT. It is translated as CASSSGGVEAFF.

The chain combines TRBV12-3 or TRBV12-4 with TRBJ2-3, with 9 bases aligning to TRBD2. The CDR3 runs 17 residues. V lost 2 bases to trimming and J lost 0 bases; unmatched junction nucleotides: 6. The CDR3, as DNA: TGTGCCAGCAGTTTATCTAGCGGGGTTTCTAGCACAGATACGCAGTATTTT. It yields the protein CASSLSSGVSSTDTQYF.

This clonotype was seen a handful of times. CDR3 sequence reads: CSGIGGGQGSGSNQPQHF. The CDR3 DNA is TGCTCCGGAATAGGGGGAGGGCAGGGCAGTGGGAGCAATCAGCCCCAGCATTTT. The chain uses TRBV20-1 and TRBJ1-5; D is possibly TRBD1 (6 bases). CDR3 length: 18 residues. Germline CDR1 is DFQATT and CDR2 is SNEGSKA (reference sequence).

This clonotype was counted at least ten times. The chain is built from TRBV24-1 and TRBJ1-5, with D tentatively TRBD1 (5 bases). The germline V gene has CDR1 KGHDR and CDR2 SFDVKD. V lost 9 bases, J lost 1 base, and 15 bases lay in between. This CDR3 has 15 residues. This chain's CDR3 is CATAVGGSSNQPQHF. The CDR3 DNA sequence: TGTGCCACCGCCGTTGGGGGGTCGAGCAATCAGCCCCAGCATTTT.

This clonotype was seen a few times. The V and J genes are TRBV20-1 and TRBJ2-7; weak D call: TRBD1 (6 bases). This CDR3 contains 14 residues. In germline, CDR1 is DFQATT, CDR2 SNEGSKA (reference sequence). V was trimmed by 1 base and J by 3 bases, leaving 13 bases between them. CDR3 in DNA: TGCAGTGCTAGAGTCCTGGACAGTAACTACGAGCAGTACTTC. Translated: CSARVLDSNYEQYF.

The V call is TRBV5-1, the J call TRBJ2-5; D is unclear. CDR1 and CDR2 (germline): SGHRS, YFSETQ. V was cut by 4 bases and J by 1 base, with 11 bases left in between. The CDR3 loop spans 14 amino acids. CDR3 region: CASSAGGRQETQYF. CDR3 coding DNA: TGCGCCAGCAGCGCCGGTGGGCGCCAAGAGACCCAGTACTTC.

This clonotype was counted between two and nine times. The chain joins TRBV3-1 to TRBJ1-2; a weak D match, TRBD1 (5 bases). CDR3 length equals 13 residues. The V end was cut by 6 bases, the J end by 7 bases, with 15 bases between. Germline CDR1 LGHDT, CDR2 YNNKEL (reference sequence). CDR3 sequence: CASSRIVGAGYTF. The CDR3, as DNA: TGTGCCAGCAGTCGCATTGTTGGGGCTGGCTACACCTTC.

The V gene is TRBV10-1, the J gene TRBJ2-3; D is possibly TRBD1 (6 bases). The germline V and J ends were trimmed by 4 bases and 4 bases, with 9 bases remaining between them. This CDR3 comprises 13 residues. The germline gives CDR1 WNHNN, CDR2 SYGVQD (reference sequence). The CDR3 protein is CASSGQGSDTQYF. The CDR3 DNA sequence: TGCGCCAGCAGTGGGCAGGGGTCAGATACGCAGTATTTT.

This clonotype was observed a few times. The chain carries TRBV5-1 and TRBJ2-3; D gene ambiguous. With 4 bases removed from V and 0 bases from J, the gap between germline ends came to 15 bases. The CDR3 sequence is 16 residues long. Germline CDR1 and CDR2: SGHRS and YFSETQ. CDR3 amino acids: CASSPGAAASTDTQYF. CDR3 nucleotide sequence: TGCGCCAGCAGCCCCGGCGCGGCCGCTAGCACAGATACGCAGTATTTT.

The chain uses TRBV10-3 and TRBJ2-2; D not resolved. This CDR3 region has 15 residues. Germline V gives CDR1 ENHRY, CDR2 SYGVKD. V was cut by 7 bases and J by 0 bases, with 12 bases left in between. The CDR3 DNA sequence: TGTGCCATCATGCAGGTGAACGCGAACACCGGGGAGCTGTTTTTT. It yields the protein CAIMQVNANTGELFF.

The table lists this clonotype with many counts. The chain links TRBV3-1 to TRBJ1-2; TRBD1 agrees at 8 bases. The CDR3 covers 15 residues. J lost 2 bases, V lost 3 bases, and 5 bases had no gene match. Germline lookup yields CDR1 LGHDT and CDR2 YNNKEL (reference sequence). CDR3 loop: CASSHSDRANYGYTF. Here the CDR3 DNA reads TGTGCCAGCAGCCACTCGGACAGGGCGAACTATGGCTACACCTTC.

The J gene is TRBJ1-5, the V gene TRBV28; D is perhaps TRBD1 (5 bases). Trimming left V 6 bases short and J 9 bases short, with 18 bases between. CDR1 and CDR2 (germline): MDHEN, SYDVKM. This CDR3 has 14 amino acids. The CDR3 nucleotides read TGTGCCAGCAGGTTTCAGTCCTACGGGGGGCCCCAGCATTTT. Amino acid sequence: CASRFQSYGGPQHF.